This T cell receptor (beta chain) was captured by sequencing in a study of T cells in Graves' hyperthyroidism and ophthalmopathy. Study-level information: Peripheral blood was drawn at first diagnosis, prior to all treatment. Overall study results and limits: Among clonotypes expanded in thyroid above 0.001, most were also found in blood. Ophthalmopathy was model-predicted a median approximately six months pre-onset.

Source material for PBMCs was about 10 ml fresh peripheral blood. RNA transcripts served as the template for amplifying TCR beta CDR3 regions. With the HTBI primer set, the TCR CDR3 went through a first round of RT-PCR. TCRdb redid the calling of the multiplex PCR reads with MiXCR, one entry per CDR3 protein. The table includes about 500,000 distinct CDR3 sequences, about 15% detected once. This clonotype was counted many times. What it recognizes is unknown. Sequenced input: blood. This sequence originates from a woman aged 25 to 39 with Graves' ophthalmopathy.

As DNA, the CDR3 is TGTGCCAGCAGCAAGAAAGGGGGGACAGGGGGGGGTGGCACTGAAGCTTTCTTT. Residues: CASSKKGGTGGGGTEAFF. The rearrangement uses TRBV7-9 and TRBJ1-1; 11 bases are a match to TRBD1. The length of the CDR3 is 18 residues. CDR1 and CDR2 from the germline V gene are SEHNR and FQNEAQ (reference sequence). J gave up 4 bases and V 5 bases, and 15 bases lay outside the gene matches.